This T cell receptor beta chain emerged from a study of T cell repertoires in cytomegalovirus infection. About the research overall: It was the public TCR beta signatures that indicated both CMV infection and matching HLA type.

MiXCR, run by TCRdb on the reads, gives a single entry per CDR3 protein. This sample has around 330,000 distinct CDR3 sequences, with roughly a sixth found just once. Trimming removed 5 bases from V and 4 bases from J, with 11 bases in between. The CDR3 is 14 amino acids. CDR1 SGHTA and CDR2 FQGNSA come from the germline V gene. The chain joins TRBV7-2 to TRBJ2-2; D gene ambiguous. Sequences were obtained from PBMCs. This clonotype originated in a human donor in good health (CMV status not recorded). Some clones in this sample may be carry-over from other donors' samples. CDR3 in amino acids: CASSESRLTGELFF. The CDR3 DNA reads TGTGCCAGCAGCGAGAGTAGGCTCACCGGGGAGCTGTTTTTT.